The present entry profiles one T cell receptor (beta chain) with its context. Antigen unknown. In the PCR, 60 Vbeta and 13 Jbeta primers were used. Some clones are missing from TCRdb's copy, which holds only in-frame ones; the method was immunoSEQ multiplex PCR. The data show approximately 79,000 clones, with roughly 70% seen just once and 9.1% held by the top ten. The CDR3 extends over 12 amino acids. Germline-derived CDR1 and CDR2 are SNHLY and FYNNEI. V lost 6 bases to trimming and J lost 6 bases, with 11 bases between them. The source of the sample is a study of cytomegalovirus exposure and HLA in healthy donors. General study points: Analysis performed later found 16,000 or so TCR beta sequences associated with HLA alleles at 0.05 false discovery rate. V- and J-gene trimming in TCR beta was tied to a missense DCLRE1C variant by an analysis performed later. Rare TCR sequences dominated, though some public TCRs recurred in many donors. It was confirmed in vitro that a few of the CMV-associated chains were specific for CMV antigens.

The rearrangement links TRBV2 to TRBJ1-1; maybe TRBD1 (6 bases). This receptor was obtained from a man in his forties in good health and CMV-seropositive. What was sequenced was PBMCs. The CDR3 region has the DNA TGTGCCAGCAGGCAGGGGTTCCCTGAAGCTTTCTTT. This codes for CASRQGFPEAFF.